Here is one T cell receptor (beta chain) with its context. Its antigen is undetermined. V was cut by 4 bases and J by 0 bases, with 12 bases left in between. Germline lookup yields CDR1 SEHNR and CDR2 FQNEAQ (reference sequence). This CDR3 has 15 residues. The sample belongs to a study of human T cells and chemical hapten exposure. About the research overall: Read at 6 days, the patch tests placed 0.01% DPC on the upper back.

MiXCR, run by TCRdb on the RACE reads, gives a single entry per CDR3 protein. The repertoire holds 85,000 to 100,000 distinct CDR3 sequences, 10% to 13% seen once, with 2.5% to 4% in the top ten. The study, taken as a whole, reports: Every donor had alopecia, and their immune response may therefore differ from healthy people's.

Time point in this sample: pre-sensitization, week 0. Treatment specified: therapeutic diphenylcyclopropenone sensitization with weekly scalp DPC. The source of this sequence is a woman between 55 and 75 years old with alopecia areata. Some clones in this sample may be carry-over from other donors' samples. V and J are TRBV7-9 and TRBJ1-2, with D possibly TRBD1 on 5 matching bases. The sample consisted of whole blood, taken in connection with sensitization to the hapten diphenylcyclopropenone (DPC). CDR3 in amino acids: CASSSQQETNYGYTF. The CDR3 DNA follows: TGTGCCAGCAGCTCCCAACAGGAGACTAACTATGGCTACACCTTC.